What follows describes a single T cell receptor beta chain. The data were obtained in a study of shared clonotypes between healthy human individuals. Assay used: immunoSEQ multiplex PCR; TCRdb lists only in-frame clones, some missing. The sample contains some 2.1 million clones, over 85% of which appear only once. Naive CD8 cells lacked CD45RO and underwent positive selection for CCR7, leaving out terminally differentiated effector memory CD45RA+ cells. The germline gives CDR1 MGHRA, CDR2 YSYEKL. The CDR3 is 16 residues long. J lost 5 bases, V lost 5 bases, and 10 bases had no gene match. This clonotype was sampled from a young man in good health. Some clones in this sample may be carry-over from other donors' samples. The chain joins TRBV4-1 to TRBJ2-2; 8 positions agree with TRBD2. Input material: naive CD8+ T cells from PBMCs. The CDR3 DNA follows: TGCGCCAGCAGCTCCTCGAGCGGGAGAAGGACCGGGGAGCTGTTTTTT. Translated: CASSSSSGRRTGELFF.